This record concerns one TCR beta chain sequence. Its antigen is unidentified. These data come from a study of T cells in tuberculosis. Turning to the study itself: PBMC were archived before or within 7 days of starting treatment.

Profiled with immunoSEQ multiplex PCR; TCRdb holds only in-frame clones, not every one. The sample gives under 40,000 clones, roughly 95% of which show up once; roughly 4.7% is in the top ten. The ends lost 9 bases at V and 6 bases at J; junction bases unmatched: 11. This CDR3 has 14 residues. Germline loops: CDR1 WSHSY, CDR2 SAAADI. Study-level points and caveats: Samples were chosen by availability of cryopreserved specimens.

Time point indicated: new active TB diagnosis, blood taken before or within 7 days of starting treatment. Each donor contributed roughly 100,000 T cells on average, unsorted. The chain combines TRBV10-2 with TRBJ2-4, with 7 bases identical to TRBD1. The sequencing here drew on PBMCs, taken at tuberculosis diagnosis. The TCR was taken from an adult with tuberculosis. This CDR3 reads CASTGDRAVNIQYF. For the CDR3, the DNA is TGCGCCAGTACAGGGGATCGAGCCGTAAACATTCAGTACTTC.